These 30 T cell receptor beta chains were all obtained from the same sample, sequenced in a study of blood T cell repertoires in COVID-19. This table comes from immunoSEQ multiplex PCR, and its TCRdb copy is limited to in-frame clones, with some not included. The repertoire has fewer than 130,000 clones, around 90% of them found once; the top ten carry approximately 3.4%. Sequencing was carried out using peripheral blood. These TCRs come from a woman aged 50 to 65 with acute or convalescent COVID-19.

This sequence joins TRBV6-5 and TRBJ2-6; TRBD1 is a possible D gene (6 bases). Germline V lookup: CDR1 MNHEY, CDR2 SVGAGI. V was pared by 5 bases and J by 1 base, with 9 bases between. The CDR3 has 15 amino acids. This chain's CDR3 is CASSPQGSGANVLTF. The CDR3 bases are TGTGCCAGCAGTCCACAGGGATCTGGGGCCAACGTCCTGACTTTC.

The chain joins TRBV4-1 to TRBJ2-7; 15 nucleotides line up with TRBD2. The CDR3 is 15 amino acids. V shed 3 bases and J 6 bases; nucleotides not matched to a gene: 3. From germline, CDR1 is MGHRA and CDR2 YSYEKL. Written as DNA, the CDR3 is TGCGCCAGCAGCCAGGGACTAGCGGGAGGTGTCGAGCAGTACTTC. It yields the protein CASSQGLAGGVEQYF.

J is TRBJ2-5 and V is TRBV27; 9 bases agree with TRBD1. This CDR3 is built from 15 residues. Germline loops: CDR1 MNHEY, CDR2 SMNVEV (reference sequence). V shed 5 bases, J shed 2 bases, and the junction held 6 bases outside the gene matches. DNA of the CDR3: TGTGCCAGCAGTGACGACAGGGGGTGGCAAGAGACCCAGTACTTC. Translating gives CASSDDRGWQETQYF.

Of note for this clone: At the DNA level, this CDR3 is encoded by other sequences in the same sample as well. The chain is built from TRBV7-2 and TRBJ2-1; 8 bases are shared with TRBD2. J gave up 4 bases and V 1 base, and 3 bases lay outside the gene matches. CDR3 length: 15 residues. CDR1 and CDR2 (germline): SGHTA, FQGNSA. The CDR3 DNA reads as TGTGCCAGCAGCTTAGGTAGCGGGAATTACAATGAGCAGTTCTTC. Translating it yields CASSLGSGNYNEQFF.

The rearrangement uses TRBV6-6 and TRBJ2-1; 15 bases align to TRBD2. From germline, CDR1 is MNHNY and CDR2 SVGAGI (reference sequence). This CDR3 contains 20 residues. V dropped 6 bases and J dropped 8; count of bases not matched to a gene: 20. The CDR3 sequence is CASSGPGTSGRTIRVDEQFF. As DNA, the CDR3 is TGTGCCAGCAGCGGACCCGGGACTAGCGGGAGGACGATTAGGGTCGATGAGCAGTTCTTC.

The chain uses TRBV2 and TRBJ2-3, with D maybe TRBD2 (6 bases). Deletions cut 6 bases from V and 6 bases from J, with 19 bases between. The CDR3 consists of 15 residues. Germline-derived CDR1 and CDR2 are SNHLY and FYNNEI. CDR3 DNA: TGTGCCAGCAGGGGACTCCGGGACCCCCGGGATACGCAGTATTTT. Its translation: CASRGLRDPRDTQYF. The complete variable domain, with remaining parts taken from reference TRBV2 and TRBJ2-3, reads EPEVTQTPSHQVTQMGQEVILRCVPISNHLYFYWYRQILGQKVEFLVSFYNNEISEKSEIFDDQFSVERPDGSNFTLKIRSTKLEDSAMYFCASRGLRDPRDTQYFGPGTRLTVL.

The chain recombines TRBV18 with TRBJ2-7; D is unresolved. V lost 3 bases to trimming and J lost 6 bases, with 6 bases between them. Germline CDR1 and CDR2: KGHSH and LQKENI. The CDR3 totals 11 residues. DNA of the CDR3: TGTGCCAGCTCACCGCTAAGCGAGCAGTACTTC. Amino acids: CASSPLSEQYF. The full variable domain, its missing parts supplied by reference TRBV18 and TRBJ2-7, is NAGVMQNPRHLVRRRGQEARLRCSPMKGHSHVYWYRQLPEEGLKFMVYLQKENIIDESGMPKERFSAEFPKEGPSILRIQQVVRGDSAAYFCASSPLSEQYFGPGTRLTVT.

The chain links TRBV28 to TRBJ1-2; D unclear. Germline-derived CDR1 and CDR2 are MDHEN and SYDVKM. V lost 9 bases, J lost 2 bases, and 13 bases lay in between. The CDR3 consists of 13 residues. Here the CDR3 reads CASRRVWNYGYTF. CDR3 DNA sequence: TGTGCCAGTCGCCGGGTGTGGAACTATGGCTACACCTTC.

The rearrangement joins TRBV30 to TRBJ1-1; D remains ambiguous. Germline CDR1 GTSNPN, CDR2 SVGIG (reference sequence). V was shortened by 2 bases and J by 12 bases, with 13 bases between the two germline ends. The CDR3 extends over 11 amino acids. CDR3: CAWSLSSSPFF. Written as DNA, the CDR3 is TGTGCCTGGAGTCTGAGCTCGTCGCCTTTCTTT.

The gene calls are TRBV24-1 and TRBJ2-1, with TRBD1 matching over 9 bases. J gave up 16 bases and V 0 bases, and 3 bases lay outside the gene matches. CDR1 is KGHDR, CDR2 SFDVKD, per germline. The CDR3 extends over 12 amino acids. In DNA form, the CDR3 reads TGTGCCACCAGTGATTTGGCGGACAGGGGATTCTTC. Amino acid sequence: CATSDLADRGFF.

This CDR3 reads CASSRGDLSGNEQFF. CDR3 bases: TGCGCCAGCAGCCGGGGGGACCTGAGTGGGAATGAGCAGTTCTTC. V and J are TRBV5-1 and TRBJ2-1, with TRBD2 matching over 7 bases. Trimming cost V 4 bases and J 7 bases; bases outside gene matches: 11. Germline V lookup: CDR1 SGHRS, CDR2 YFSETQ. The CDR3 runs 15 residues.

This chain uses TRBV9 with TRBJ2-2; TRBD2 matches 12 bases. Germline V gene data show CDR1 as SGDLS and CDR2 as YYNGEE. V shed 4 bases, J shed 2 bases, and the junction held 3 bases outside the gene matches. The CDR3 is made up of 16 amino acids. CDR3 amino acids: CASSPGLAGNTGELFF. The CDR3 region has the DNA TGTGCCAGCAGCCCGGGACTAGCGGGCAACACCGGGGAGCTGTTTTTT. Complete variable domain (other parts from reference TRBV9 and TRBJ2-2): DSGVTQTPKHLITATGQRVTLRCSPRSGDLSVYWYQQSLDQGLQFLIQYYNGEERAKGNILERFSAQQFPDLHSELNLSSLELGDSALYFCASSPGLAGNTGELFFGEGSRLTVL.

As concerns this clone: One end of the junction fails to match germline, which may point to a read error. This chain links TRBV7-2 with TRBJ2-3, with a tentative D call TRBD1 (5 bases). This CDR3 region has 15 residues. Germline CDR1 and CDR2: SGHTA and FQGNSA. The CDR3 sequence: CASSQGGQGTDTQYF. CDR3 in DNA: TGTGCCAGCAGCCAAGGTGGGCAGGGCACGGATACGCAGTATTTT. Looking up the rest from reference TRBV7-2 and TRBJ2-3 gives the full variable domain: GAGVSQSPSNKVTEKGKDVELRCDPISGHTALYWYRQSLGQGLEFLIYFQGNSAPDKSGLPSDRFSAERTGGSVSTLTIQRTQQEDSAVYLCASSQGGQGTDTQYFGPGTRLTVL.

The CDR3 is CASSYGTAYQETQYF. In DNA, the CDR3 is TGTGCCAGCAGTTACGGGACAGCGTACCAAGAGACCCAGTACTTC. This chain links TRBV6-5 with TRBJ2-5, with 7 positions matching TRBD1. CDR3 length: 15 amino acids. Germline values: CDR1 MNHEY, CDR2 SVGAGI. V shed 2 bases, J shed 0 bases, and the junction held 3 bases outside the gene matches.

This chain joins TRBV27 and TRBJ1-4; D might be TRBD1 (6 bases). V dropped 5 bases and J dropped 5 bases, with 21 bases sitting between them. The CDR3 consists of 17 residues. Germline CDR1 reads MNHEY; CDR2 reads SMNVEV (reference sequence). The CDR3 region is CASSSRPKQGENEKLFF. CDR3 nucleotide sequence: TGTGCCAGCAGTAGTAGACCGAAACAGGGAGAAAATGAAAAACTGTTTTTT.

V gene TRBV19 combines with J gene TRBJ1-1; 7 bases match TRBD1. V shed 4 bases, J shed 0 bases, and the junction held 5 bases outside the gene matches. Per germline, CDR1 LNHDA and CDR2 SQIVND (reference sequence). The CDR3 totals 15 residues. CDR3 residues: CASSTHRGMNTEAFF. CDR3 nucleotides: TGTGCCAGTAGTACCCACAGGGGCATGAACACTGAAGCTTTCTTT.

This clone was counted a single time. This chain uses TRBV5-4 with TRBJ2-1, with TRBD1 matching over 10 bases. CDR3 length: 14 amino acids. In germline, CDR1 is SGHNT, CDR2 YYREEE (reference sequence). V shed 3 bases and J 7 bases; nucleotides not matched to a gene: 4. The CDR3 nucleotides read TGTGCCAGCAGCTGGGACAGGGGATCGAATGAGCAGTTCTTC. Protein: CASSWDRGSNEQFF.

The J gene is TRBJ1-2, the V gene TRBV3-1 (or the pseudogene TRBV3-2); TRBD1 agrees at 12 bases. CDR1 is LGHDT, CDR2 YNNKEL, per germline (reference sequence). The CDR3 length is 15 residues. V lost 1 base to trimming and J lost 8 bases; unmatched junction nucleotides: 5. The CDR3 loop is CASSQVRGTGGGYTF. For the CDR3, the DNA is TGTGCCAGCAGCCAAGTCAGGGGGACAGGGGGCGGCTACACCTTC.

The rearrangement links TRBV15 to TRBJ2-7; 9 positions match TRBD2. The germline gives CDR1 LNHNV, CDR2 YYDKDF (reference sequence). This CDR3 has 17 amino acids. The V gene end was trimmed by 0 bases and the J gene end by 6 bases; junction bases not matched to a gene: 12. The CDR3 sequence: CATSRDRPLAGNGEQYF. CDR3 bases: TGTGCCACCAGCAGAGATCGTCCCCTAGCGGGAAATGGCGAGCAGTACTTC.

The CDR3 bases are TGTGCCAGCAGCTCTTCGGGACAGGGGGTGGGTAGTGAGCAGTTCTTC. This translates into CASSSSGQGVGSEQFF. V is TRBV7-9 and J is TRBJ2-1; TRBD1 aligns across 11 bases. The trim removed 4 bases at V and 9 bases at J, leaving 11 bases unmatched. The CDR3 has 16 amino acids. In germline, CDR1 is SEHNR, CDR2 FQNEAQ (reference sequence).

This chain links TRBV6-6 with TRBJ2-7; D remains ambiguous. The V end was cut by 4 bases, the J end by 5 bases, with 9 bases between. The CDR3 loop spans 12 amino acids. CDR1 and CDR2 (germline): MNHNY, SVGAGI (reference sequence). The DNA of the CDR3 is TGTGCCAGCAGTTCCTCGGGCAACGAGCAGTACTTC. It encodes CASSSSGNEQYF.

The chain links TRBV7-9 to TRBJ2-1, with 12 bases matching TRBD2. V shed 4 bases, J shed 2 bases, and the junction held 12 bases outside the gene matches. Per the germline V gene, CDR1 is SEHNR and CDR2 is FQNEAQ (reference sequence). The CDR3 is made up of 19 amino acids. The CDR3 nucleotides are TGTGCCAGCAGCTCCGGGACTAGCGGGTGGGGGGCGACCTACAATGAGCAGTTCTTC. Translation: CASSSGTSGWGATYNEQFF.

This clone has a handful of counts. This chain links TRBV30 with TRBJ1-1; D uncertain. CDR1 is GTSNPN, CDR2 SVGIG, per germline (reference sequence). The V end lost 7 bases, the J end lost 0 bases, and 9 bases lay between the germline ends. This CDR3 is 12 amino acids long. The DNA for the CDR3 is TGTGCCTCCTCGGGTCTGAACACTGAAGCTTTCTTT. Residues: CASSGLNTEAFF.

The genes are TRBV4-1 and TRBJ2-1; 10 bases line up with TRBD2. There are 17 residues in the CDR3. CDR1 is MGHRA and CDR2 is YSYEKL in the germline V gene. The V segment lost 0 bases and the J segment 6 bases; nucleotides outside the gene matches: 8. The CDR3 is CASSQDLRTSGVNEQFF. CDR3 DNA sequence: TGCGCCAGCAGCCAAGATTTAAGGACTAGCGGCGTCAATGAGCAGTTCTTC.

J is TRBJ1-1 and V is TRBV28; 9 bases align to TRBD1. The CDR3 spans 14 residues. The germline CDR1 and CDR2 sequences are MDHEN and SYDVKM. Trimming took 2 bases from V and 7 from J; bases not matched to a gene: 5. CDR3 in DNA: TGTGCCAGCAGTTTACAACAGGGGGCTGGTGAAGCTTTCTTT. Translated, it gives CASSLQQGAGEAFF.

The chain employs TRBV27 and TRBJ2-7; TRBD1 agrees at 12 bases. Germline V gives CDR1 MNHEY, CDR2 SMNVEV (reference sequence). With 5 bases clipped from V and 6 bases from J, the junction kept 11 bases outside the gene matches. The CDR3 covers 16 residues. The CDR3 sequence: CASSPIVGQGASEQYF. CDR3 bases: TGTGCCAGCAGTCCCATCGTGGGACAGGGGGCGTCCGAGCAGTACTTC.

The chain uses TRBV3-1 (or the pseudogene TRBV3-2) and TRBJ1-1, with D perhaps TRBD1 (5 bases). Germline CDR1 is LGHDT and CDR2 is YNNKEL (reference sequence). The CDR3 contains 14 residues. V gave up 2 bases and J gave up 1 base, with 8 bases separating them. The CDR3, as DNA: TGTGCCAGCAGCCAACACGGACAGAACACTGAAGCTTTCTTT. It yields the protein CASSQHGQNTEAFF.

The chain couples TRBV7-9 to TRBJ2-5; 7 bases line up with TRBD1. Germline values: CDR1 SEHNR, CDR2 FQNEAQ (reference sequence). The CDR3 consists of 14 residues. Unmatched junction bases numbered 4, after V lost 1 base and J lost 5 bases. The CDR3 sequence: CASSLGVTGETQYF. The CDR3 coding sequence is TGTGCCAGCAGCTTAGGCGTGACAGGGGAGACCCAGTACTTC.

In nucleotides, the CDR3 is TGTGCCAGCAGTTTAGCAGGTCCCGGGACTAGTCGGTTATATGAGCAGTTCTTC. Translation: CASSLAGPGTSRLYEQFF. V is TRBV28 and J is TRBJ2-1; TRBD2 aligns across 8 bases. Looked up from germline, CDR1 is MDHEN and CDR2 is SYDVKM. The CDR3 has 18 residues. The V gene end was trimmed by 2 bases and the J gene end by 8 bases; junction bases not matched to a gene: 17.

The gene calls are TRBV7-8 and TRBJ1-2; D gene ambiguous. V lost 5 bases to trimming and J lost 4 bases, with 14 bases between them. Germline lookup yields CDR1 SGHVS and CDR2 FQNEAQ. The CDR3 sequence is 14 residues long. CDR3 region: CASSPPESGYGYTF. The CDR3 DNA follows: TGTGCCAGCAGCCCCCCGGAAAGCGGCTATGGCTACACCTTC.